One and the same sample provided the 8 T cell receptor beta chains below, sequenced in a study of T cells expressing NK-cell markers. TCRdb reworked the 5' RACE reads into one entry per CDR3 protein, no DNA. This sample contains some 500,000 distinct CDR3 sequences. Sequenced: blood T cells: a sorted CD56 or NKG2C T cell subset, CD4+ or CD8+ T cells, or bulk PBMC T cells (not recorded which). These receptor sequences come from a woman aged 50 to 60 in good health.

The chain uses TRBV6-5 and TRBJ1-1; TCRdb returns TRBD1, unconfirmable since there is no DNA. Germline CDR1 MNHEY, CDR2 SVGAGI. The CDR3 totals 13 residues. CDR3 sequence: CASRRTGSLEAFF.

The V gene is TRBV4-1, the J gene TRBJ1-2. The CDR3 is 14 amino acids. Looked up from germline, CDR1 is MGHRA and CDR2 is YSYEKL. This CDR3 is CASSQSRSYYGYTF.

The chain joins TRBV20-1 to TRBJ2-3; TCRdb designates TRBD2, a call that cannot be tested without DNA. From germline, CDR1 is DFQATT and CDR2 SNEGSKA (reference sequence). The CDR3 length is 15 residues. CDR3 region: CSAETTSGNSDTQYF.

The chain joins TRBV20-1 to TRBJ2-1; lacking DNA, the TRBD2 call made by TCRdb goes unchecked. The CDR3 has 14 amino acids. Germline CDR1 reads DFQATT; CDR2 reads SNEGSKA (reference sequence). The CDR3 loop is CSASSGRRNNEQFF.

CDR3 residues: CASSKRKNEQYF. The chain couples TRBV6-6 to TRBJ2-7. This CDR3 comprises 12 residues. CDR1 is MNHNY and CDR2 is SVGAGI in the germline V gene (reference sequence).

The rearrangement joins TRBV12-3 or TRBV12-4 to TRBJ2-1; TCRdb's D gene call, TRBD1, goes unchecked for lack of DNA. The CDR3 is 12 residues long. CDR3 sequence: CASQGRKSEQFF.

This chain connects TRBV7-9 to TRBJ2-1. CDR1 and CDR2 from the germline V gene are SEHNR and FQNEAQ (reference sequence). CDR3 length: 13 residues. The CDR3: CASSVLHPNEQFF.

This chain links TRBV20-1 with TRBJ2-1; absent DNA, TCRdb's TRBD2 call cannot be checked. The germline CDR1 and CDR2 sequences are DFQATT and SNEGSKA (reference sequence). The CDR3 is 20 residues long. The CDR3 reads CSARDIVLGTSGRFWNEQFF.